This T cell receptor (beta chain) was obtained from a study of blood T cell repertoires in COVID-19. Study details: The samples span acute and convalescent COVID-19 from the United States, Italy and Spain. T cells, B-cell-depleted T cells, or PBMCs supplied cDNA or gDNA.

The CDR3 is made up of 16 amino acids. Germline V gene lookup returns CDR1 SNHLY and CDR2 FYNNEI. The V end was cut by 9 bases, the J end by 0 bases, with 15 bases between. Authors' methods: How many nucleated cells were present was estimated from reference gene primer amplification. Here immunoSEQ multiplex PCR was the method, and the copy in TCRdb shows in-frame clones only, minus some. Clonal size and the V and J genes are those of that table, whereas D and trimming came from the DNA. The sample yields roughly 140,000 clones, 80% to 85% seen once. The TCR originated in a human donor in a cohort sampled during active COVID-19. The J gene is TRBJ2-6, the V gene TRBV2, with D tentatively TRBD1 (6 bases). The sample comprised peripheral blood. The CDR3 spells CARLNRAFSGANVLTF. DNA of the CDR3: TGTGCCAGACTAAACAGGGCCTTCTCTGGGGCCAACGTCCTGACTTTC.